This is a list of T cell receptor beta chains from one sample in a study of regulatory T cells in long-lasting Graves disease. Each CDR3 protein is one row after TCRdb ran MiXCR on the multiplex PCR reads. The sample has hundreds of thousands of distinct CDR3 sequences, roughly 15% seen once. These data also formed part of another study, on T cells in Graves' hyperthyroidism and ophthalmopathy.

The sequencing used peripheral blood mononuclear cells (PBMCs), collected at new diagnosis, from a patient treated with antithyroid drugs. These receptors were collected from a woman aged 25-40 years with Graves disease. Both conserved end residues are part of each CDR3. A D gene is named only where the DNA matches it firmly. Where a row states a size, it is once, few, many or the class of an expanded clone; other rows omit it.

j_gene	d_gene	v_gene	abundance	CDR3nt	CDR3aa
TRBJ2-1	TRBD2	TRBV28	once	TGTGCCAACAGTTTCGGGCTAGCGGGAGGGAAGGCCTACAATGAGCAGTTCTTC	CANSFGLAGGKAYNEQFF
TRBJ2-3	NA	TRBV6-1	many	TGTGCCAGCAGTGAAGGGTCTGGAGGGGTTGATACGCAGTATTTT	CASSEGSGGVDTQYF
TRBJ2-7	NA	TRBV7-9	many	TGTGCCAGCAGCTTAAAGTTCGAGCAGTACTTC	CASSLKFEQYF
TRBJ2-7	NA	TRBV20-1	few	TGCAGTGCCAATAGGGACAAGACCTACGAGCAGTACTTC	CSANRDKTYEQYF
TRBJ2-1	TRBD2	TRBV5-5	NA	TGTGCCGGCAGCTTCAGGGCGGGACTAGCGGGAGACAATGAGCAGTTCTTC	CAGSFRAGLAGDNEQFF
TRBJ1-4	NA	TRBV6-2/TRBV6-3	NA	TGTGCCAGCAGTATGGGACCGAGGAATGAAAAACTGTTTTTT	CASSMGPRNEKLFF
TRBJ1-1	NA	TRBV20-1	many	TGCAGTGCTAATGCGTATTACACTGAAGCTTTCTTT	CSANAYYTEAFF
TRBJ1-1	NA	TRBV2	NA	TGTGCCAGCAGTGAAAATTCGGGCAACGGTGAAGCTTTCTTT	CASSENSGNGEAFF
TRBJ2-2	TRBD2	TRBV2	few	TGTGCCAGCAGAGTGACGGGAGGGTCCACCGGGGAGCTGTTTTTT	CASRVTGGSTGELFF
TRBJ1-4	NA	TRBV27	NA	TGTGCCAGCAGTTTTGAGGGAAGGACAAATGAAAAACTGTTTTTT	CASSFEGRTNEKLFF
TRBJ1-1	TRBD1	TRBV6-1	NA	TGTGCCAGCAGTAACCCGGACAGGGGCAAAGCTTTCTTT	CASSNPDRGKAFF
TRBJ1-2	TRBD1	TRBV5-1	NA	TGCGCCAGCAGCTTGGAGACAGGGTTGAACTATGGCTACACCTTC	CASSLETGLNYGYTF
TRBJ2-2	NA	TRBV7-3	few	TGTGCCAGCAGCTTAGCCCTCGATATGAACCGAGCGACCGGGGAGCTGTTTTTT	CASSLALDMNRATGELFF
TRBJ2-7	NA	TRBV27	many	TGTGCCAGCAGTTTATTGCCACAAAGCTCCTACGAGCAGTACTTC	CASSLLPQSSYEQYF
TRBJ2-7	NA	TRBV7-9	NA	TGTGCCAGCAGCTTTGACGGGCTGCGGCAGTACTTC	CASSFDGLRQYF
TRBJ2-1	NA	TRBV19	NA	TGTGCCAGTAGCTTAACTCCCCAGGAGCAGTTCTTC	CASSLTPQEQFF
TRBJ2-2	TRBD2	TRBV2	many	TGTGCCAGCAGTCTGGACGGGAGGGCCACCGGGGAGCTGTTTTTT	CASSLDGRATGELFF
TRBJ2-7	TRBD2	TRBV19	many	TGTGCCAGTAGTATCTACGGGACTAGCGGGAGGACATACGAGCAGTACTTC	CASSIYGTSGRTYEQYF
TRBJ1-1	NA	TRBV6-1	few	TGTGCCAGCAGTCCACAGGTTGCGCGTGAAGCTTTCTTT	CASSPQVAREAFF
TRBJ2-3	TRBD1	TRBV12-3/TRBV12-4	NA	TGTGCCAGCTCCCTCCGACAGGGGGCGTACACAGATACGCAGTATTTT	CASSLRQGAYTDTQYF
TRBJ2-5	NA	TRBV2	many	TGTGCCAGCAGTCAAGCGGGCTTCGAGGAGACCCAGTACTTC	CASSQAGFEETQYF
TRBJ2-5	NA	TRBV14	NA	TGTGCCAGCAGCCAAGAAACGGGCAGCAGGGGCTGGGAGACCCAGTACTTC	CASSQETGSRGWETQYF
TRBJ2-7	NA	TRBV28	NA	TGTGCCAGCAGGCCCCCGGGGTACAATGAGCAGTACTTC	CASRPPGYNEQYF
TRBJ1-5	TRBD1	TRBV28	many	TGTGCCAGCAGAACAGGGGGCATTAGCAATCAGCCCCAGCATTTT	CASRTGGISNQPQHF
TRBJ2-7	NA	TRBV29-1	few	TGCAGCGTTGTCCGCCACACCGATACCTACGAGCAGTACTTC	CSVVRHTDTYEQYF
TRBJ1-6	NA	TRBV15	many	TGTGCCACCAGCAGAGGTGGGACGGCCGATAATTCACCCCTCCACTTT	CATSRGGTADNSPLHF
TRBJ2-7	TRBD1	TRBV18	many	TGTGCCAGCTCACCAGGGGCAGGGGGCGACGAGCAGTACTTC	CASSPGAGGDEQYF
TRBJ1-2	NA	TRBV20-1	many	TGCAGTGCTAGAGGGGACGGGAACTATGGCTACACCTTC	CSARGDGNYGYTF
TRBJ2-1	NA	TRBV7-9	many	TGTGCCAGCAGCTTCCCTAGTAGCAATGAGCAGTTCTTC	CASSFPSSNEQFF
TRBJ2-1	TRBD2	TRBV20-1	NA	TGCAGTGCTGAAGGGACTAGCAGCCGATACAATGAGCAGTTCTTC	CSAEGTSSRYNEQFF
TRBJ2-1	NA	TRBV7-8	many	TGTGCCAGCAGCTTAGATCGGCGGGAGCAGTTCTTC	CASSLDRREQFF
TRBJ1-5	NA	TRBV24-1	NA	TGTGCCACCAGTGTTTCGACGGGTTCGCAGCCCCAGCATTTT	CATSVSTGSQPQHF
TRBJ1-3	NA	TRBV28	NA	TGTGCCAGCAGTTTCTTGGTCGGCTCTGGAAACACCATATATTTT	CASSFLVGSGNTIYF
TRBJ1-1	NA	TRBV5-4	many	TGTGCCAGCAGCCGAAGGACGGATGAAGCTTTCTTT	CASSRRTDEAFF
TRBJ1-5	NA	TRBV6-5	many	TGTGCCAGCAGTTATAGTGTTCCGTCCTTTTCCAATCAGCCCCAGCATTTT	CASSYSVPSFSNQPQHF
TRBJ1-2	NA	TRBV24-1	many	TGTGCCACCAGTGATCTGGGGATTATTGGCGGCTACACCTTC	CATSDLGIIGGYTF
TRBJ2-3	TRBD2	TRBV7-2	few	TGTGCCAGCAGCTTAGTAACTAGCGGGAGTGCCACAGATACGCAGTATTTT	CASSLVTSGSATDTQYF
TRBJ1-1	NA	TRBV7-6	NA	TGTGCCAGCAGCTTTGGGCCTGGGGGGATAAACACTGAAGCTTTCTTT	CASSFGPGGINTEAFF
TRBJ2-3	NA	TRBV6-1	NA	TGTGCCAGCAGACCCGCCGTAACAGATACGCAGTATTTT	CASRPAVTDTQYF
TRBJ2-4	NA	TRBV5-1	NA	TGCGCCAGCAGCTTGGCGGGGATAAACATTCAGTACTTC	CASSLAGINIQYF
TRBJ1-4	NA	TRBV20-1	many	TGCAGTGCTAGTGGGGCAACTAATGAAAAACTGTTTTTT	CSASGATNEKLFF
TRBJ2-3	NA	TRBV12-3/TRBV12-4	NA	TGTGCCAGCAGTTTCCTCCTAATAACAGATACGCAGTATTTT	CASSFLLITDTQYF
TRBJ2-1	NA	TRBV29-1	few	TGCAGCGTTGAGGGCAGCCCCTCACTCGGCGATGAGCAGTTCTTC	CSVEGSPSLGDEQFF
TRBJ2-4	NA	TRBV2	NA	TGTGCCAGCAGTGTACTGTCAGGGGAGCTCAAAAACATTCAGTACTTC	CASSVLSGELKNIQYF
TRBJ2-7	NA	TRBV2	many	TGTGCCAGCAGTGAAGTCAACGGGAGGGACAGTTACGAGCAGTACTTC	CASSEVNGRDSYEQYF
TRBJ2-5	NA	TRBV7-8	NA	TGTGCCAGCAGGAAGGTGGGGGCGGGGAGCCAAGAGACCCAGTACTTC	CASRKVGAGSQETQYF
TRBJ2-3	NA	TRBV20-1	NA	TGCAGTGCTAGGGCAGGGAGAGGTAGCACAGATACGCAGTATTTT	CSARAGRGSTDTQYF
TRBJ1-2	NA	TRBV2	few	TGTGCCAGCAATCCGGGACAACGCGGGGGGGGCTGCACCTTC	CASNPGQRGGGCTF
TRBJ2-2	NA	TRBV27	few	TGTGCCAGCAGACCCCTAGGCAGGGCGGGCGGGGAGCTGTTTTTT	CASRPLGRAGGELFF
TRBJ2-7	NA	TRBV12-3/TRBV12-4	NA	TGTGCCAGCAGTTTACAGGGAAACCCCTACGAGCAGTACTTC	CASSLQGNPYEQYF
TRBJ1-2	TRBD1	TRBV20-1	few	TGCAGTGCTAGAGGGGGGTCAGGGGGCGCAGGGGGCTACACCTTC	CSARGGSGGAGGYTF
TRBJ2-5	TRBD2	TRBV27	NA	TGTGCCAGCAGTACCGGGCTAGCGGGAGTCGGGTACCAAGAGACCCAGTACTTC	CASSTGLAGVGYQETQYF
TRBJ1-2	NA	TRBV27	few	TGTGCCAGCAGTTTAAACCAGCAGCGAGAGGGCTACACCTTC	CASSLNQQREGYTF
TRBJ2-3	TRBD1	TRBV28	many	TGTGCCAGCAGAACTGGACAGGGACGGCGAGATACGCAGTATTTT	CASRTGQGRRDTQYF
TRBJ2-7	NA	TRBV5-1	few	TGCGCCAGCAGCTGGGGGGCGTCATCCTACGAGCAGTACTTC	CASSWGASSYEQYF
TRBJ2-1	TRBD2	TRBV5-4	NA	TGTGCCAGCCTAAAAGCTAGCGGGGATGAGCAGTTCTTC	CASLKASGDEQFF
TRBJ1-2	NA	TRBV27	few	TGTGCCAGCAGTTCCCTAAGGTGGGGAATGAGCAACTATGGCTACACCTTC	CASSSLRWGMSNYGYTF
TRBJ2-7	NA	TRBV6-1	many	TGTGCCAGCAGTGATCAGTGGAGGAGCGAGCAGTACTTC	CASSDQWRSEQYF
TRBJ2-7	NA	TRBV6-1	NA	TGTGCCAGCAAGGGGTATGTCCCAGCCTACGAGCAGTACTTC	CASKGYVPAYEQYF
TRBJ2-3	TRBD2	TRBV10-3	many	TGTGCCATCGGACTAGGGGCAATCACAGATACGCAGTATTTT	CAIGLGAITDTQYF